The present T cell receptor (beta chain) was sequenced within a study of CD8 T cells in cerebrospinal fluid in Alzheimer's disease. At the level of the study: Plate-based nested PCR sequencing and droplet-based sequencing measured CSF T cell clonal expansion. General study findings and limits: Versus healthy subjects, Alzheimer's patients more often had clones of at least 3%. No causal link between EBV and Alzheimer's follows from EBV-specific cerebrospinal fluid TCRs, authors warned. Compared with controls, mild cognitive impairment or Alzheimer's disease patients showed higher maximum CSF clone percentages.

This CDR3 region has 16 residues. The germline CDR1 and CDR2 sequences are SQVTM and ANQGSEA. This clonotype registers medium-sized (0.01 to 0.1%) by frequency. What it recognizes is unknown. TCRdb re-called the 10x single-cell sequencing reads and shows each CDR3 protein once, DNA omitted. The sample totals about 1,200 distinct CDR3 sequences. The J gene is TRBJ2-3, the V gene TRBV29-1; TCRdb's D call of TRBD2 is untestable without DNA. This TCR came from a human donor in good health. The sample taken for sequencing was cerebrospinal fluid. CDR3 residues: CSVEGGAAGVSDTQYF.